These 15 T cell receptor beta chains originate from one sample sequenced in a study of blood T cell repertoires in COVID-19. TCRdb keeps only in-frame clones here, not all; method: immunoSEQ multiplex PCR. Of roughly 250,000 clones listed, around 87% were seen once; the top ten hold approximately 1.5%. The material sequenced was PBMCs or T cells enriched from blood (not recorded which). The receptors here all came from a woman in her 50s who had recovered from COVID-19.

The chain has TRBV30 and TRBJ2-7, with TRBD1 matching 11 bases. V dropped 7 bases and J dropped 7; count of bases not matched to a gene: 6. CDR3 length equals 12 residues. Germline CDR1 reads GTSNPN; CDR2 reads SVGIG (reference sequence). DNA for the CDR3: TGTGCCTCTGGACAGGGGGCGCGGGAGCAGTACTTC. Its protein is CASGQGAREQYF.

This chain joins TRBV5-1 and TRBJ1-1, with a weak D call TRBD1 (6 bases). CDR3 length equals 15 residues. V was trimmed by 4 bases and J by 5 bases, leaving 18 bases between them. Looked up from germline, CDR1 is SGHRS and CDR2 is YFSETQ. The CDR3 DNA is TGCGCCAGCAGCCAAGAAGGGTTCAGGGGAACTGAAGCTTTCTTT. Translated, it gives CASSQEGFRGTEAFF.

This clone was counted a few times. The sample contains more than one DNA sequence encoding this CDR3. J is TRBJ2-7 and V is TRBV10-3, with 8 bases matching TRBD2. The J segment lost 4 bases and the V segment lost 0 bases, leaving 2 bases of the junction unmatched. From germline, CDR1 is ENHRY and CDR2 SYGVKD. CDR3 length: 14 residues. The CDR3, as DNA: TGTGCCATCAGTGAGTCCAGCGGGAGTTACGAGCAGTACTTC. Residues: CAISESSGSYEQYF.

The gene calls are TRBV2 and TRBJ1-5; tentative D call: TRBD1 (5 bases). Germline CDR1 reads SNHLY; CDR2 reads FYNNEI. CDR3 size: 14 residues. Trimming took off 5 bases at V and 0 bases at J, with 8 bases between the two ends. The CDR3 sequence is CASSQDTSNQPQHF. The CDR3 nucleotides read TGTGCCAGCAGTCAGGACACTAGCAATCAGCCCCAGCATTTT. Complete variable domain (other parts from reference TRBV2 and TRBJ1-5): EPEVTQTPSHQVTQMGQEVILRCVPISNHLYFYWYRQILGQKVEFLVSFYNNEISEKSEIFDDQFSVERPDGSNFTLKIRSTKLEDSAMYFCASSQDTSNQPQHFGDGTRLSIL.

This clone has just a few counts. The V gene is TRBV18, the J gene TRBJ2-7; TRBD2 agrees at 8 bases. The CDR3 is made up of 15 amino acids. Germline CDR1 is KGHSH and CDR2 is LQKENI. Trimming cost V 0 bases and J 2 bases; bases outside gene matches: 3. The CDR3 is CASSPPLAGTYEQYF. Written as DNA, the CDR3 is TGTGCCAGCTCACCACCTTTAGCGGGAACCTACGAGCAGTACTTC.

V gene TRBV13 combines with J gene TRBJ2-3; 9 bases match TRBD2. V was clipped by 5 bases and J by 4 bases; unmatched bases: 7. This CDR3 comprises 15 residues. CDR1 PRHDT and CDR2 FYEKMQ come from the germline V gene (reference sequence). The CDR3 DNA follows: TGTGCCAGCAGCAAGTTAGCGGGAGTGGCAGATACGCAGTATTTT. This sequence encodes CASSKLAGVADTQYF.

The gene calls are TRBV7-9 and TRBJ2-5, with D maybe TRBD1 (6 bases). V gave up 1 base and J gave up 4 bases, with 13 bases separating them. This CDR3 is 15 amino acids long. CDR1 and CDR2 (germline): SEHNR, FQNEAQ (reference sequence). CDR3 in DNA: TGTGCCAGCAGCTTAGTAGGACAGTCAGCAGAGACCCAGTACTTC. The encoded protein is CASSLVGQSAETQYF.

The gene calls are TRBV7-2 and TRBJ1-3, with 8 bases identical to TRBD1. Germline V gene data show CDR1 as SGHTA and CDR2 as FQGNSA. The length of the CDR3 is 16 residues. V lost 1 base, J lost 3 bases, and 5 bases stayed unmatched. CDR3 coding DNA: TGTGCCAGCAGCTTAGACAGGGGGGTATTTGGAAACACCATATATTTT. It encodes CASSLDRGVFGNTIYF. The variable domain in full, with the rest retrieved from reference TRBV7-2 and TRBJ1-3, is GAGVSQSPSNKVTEKGKDVELRCDPISGHTALYWYRQSLGQGLEFLIYFQGNSAPDKSGLPSDRFSAERTGGSVSTLTIQRTQQEDSAVYLCASSLDRGVFGNTIYFGEGSWLTVV.

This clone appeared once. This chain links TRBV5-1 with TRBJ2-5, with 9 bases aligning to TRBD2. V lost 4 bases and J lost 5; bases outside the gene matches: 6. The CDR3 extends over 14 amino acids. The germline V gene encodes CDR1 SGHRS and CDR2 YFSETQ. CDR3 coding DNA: TGCGCCAGCAGCATTAGCGGGAGCGGGGAGACCCAGTACTTC. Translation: CASSISGSGETQYF.

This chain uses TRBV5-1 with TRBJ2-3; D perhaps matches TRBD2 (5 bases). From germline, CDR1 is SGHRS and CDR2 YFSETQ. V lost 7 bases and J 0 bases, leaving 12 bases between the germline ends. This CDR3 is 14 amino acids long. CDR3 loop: CASGMTGSTDTQYF. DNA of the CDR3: TGCGCCAGCGGAATGACGGGGAGCACAGATACGCAGTATTTT.

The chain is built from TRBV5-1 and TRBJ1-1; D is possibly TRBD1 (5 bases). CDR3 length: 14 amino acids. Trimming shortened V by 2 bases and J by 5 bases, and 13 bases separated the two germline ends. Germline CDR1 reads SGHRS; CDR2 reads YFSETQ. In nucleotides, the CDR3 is TGCGCCAGCAGCTTAGGAGGGGTAGGGACTGAAGCTTTCTTT. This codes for CASSLGGVGTEAFF.

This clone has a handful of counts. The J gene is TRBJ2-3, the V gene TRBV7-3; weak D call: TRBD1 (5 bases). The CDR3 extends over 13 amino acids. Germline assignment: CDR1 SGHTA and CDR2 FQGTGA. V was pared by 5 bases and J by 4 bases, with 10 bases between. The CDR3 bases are TGTGCCAGCAGCAGACAGCCGGCAGATACGCAGTATTTT. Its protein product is CASSRQPADTQYF. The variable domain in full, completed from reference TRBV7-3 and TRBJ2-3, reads GAGVSQTPSNKVTEKGKYVELRCDPISGHTALYWYRQSLGQGPEFLIYFQGTGAADDSGLPNDRFFAVRPEGSVSTLKIQRTERGDSAVYLCASSRQPADTQYFGPGTRLTVL.

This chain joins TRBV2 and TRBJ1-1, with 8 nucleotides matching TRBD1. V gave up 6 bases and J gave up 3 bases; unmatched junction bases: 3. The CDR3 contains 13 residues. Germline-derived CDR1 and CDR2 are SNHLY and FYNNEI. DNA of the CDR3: TGTGCCAGCAGGTTGGACAGGGACACTGAAGCTTTCTTT. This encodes CASRLDRDTEAFF.

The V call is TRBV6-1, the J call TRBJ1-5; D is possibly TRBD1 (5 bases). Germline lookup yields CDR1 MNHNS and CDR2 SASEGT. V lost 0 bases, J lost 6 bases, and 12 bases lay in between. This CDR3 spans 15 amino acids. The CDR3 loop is CASSEARGLSQPQHF. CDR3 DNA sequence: TGTGCCAGCAGTGAAGCGCGGGGGTTAAGTCAGCCCCAGCATTTT.

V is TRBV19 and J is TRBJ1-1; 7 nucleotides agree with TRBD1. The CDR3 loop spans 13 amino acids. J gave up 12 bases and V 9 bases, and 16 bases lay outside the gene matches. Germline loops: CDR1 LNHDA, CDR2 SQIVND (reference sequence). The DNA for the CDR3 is TGTGCCAGCCGATCCCCGGACAGGATTTTATCTTTCTTT. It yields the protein CASRSPDRILSFF.